A selection of T cell receptor beta chains follows, all from one sample in a study of T cell responses to AZD1222 COVID-19 vaccine. Repertoires were generated with immunoSEQ multiplex PCR, while TCRdb's copy carries only in-frame clones and drops some. The data show roughly 99,000 clones, with 75% to 95% seen just once and less than 7.5% held by the top ten. Sequences were derived from peripheral blood, sampled 28 days after the second AZD1222 dose. Receptors originate from an adult who received the AZD1222 COVID-19 vaccine. Each CDR3 is given with its conserved first and last residue. D genes are given only for firm matches. Not all rows give a size; the values are once, few, many and, for expanded clones, a class.

clone_size	v_call	d_call	j_call	cdr3_aa	cdr3_nt
.	TRBV7-9	.	TRBJ1-2	CASSSNGYTF	TGTGCCAGCAGCTCGAATGGCTACACCTTC
.	TRBV11-2	.	TRBJ1-1	CASSLVATEAFF	TGTGCCAGCAGCTTAGTGGCGACTGAAGCTTTCTTT
.	TRBV7-2	.	TRBJ1-1	CASSLQGGGYYTEAFF	TGTGCCAGCAGCCTCCAAGGGGGAGGGTATTACACTGAAGCTTTCTTT
.	TRBV5-1	.	TRBJ2-1	CASSHTRGDEQFF	TGCGCCAGCAGCCATACAAGGGGAGATGAGCAGTTCTTC
few	TRBV4-1	.	TRBJ1-3	CASSQDYGGSGNTIYF	TGCGCCAGCAGCCAAGATTATGGGGGATCAGGAAACACCATATATTTT
.	TRBV11-2	.	TRBJ1-5	CASSENSFLGNQPQHF	TGTGCCAGCAGCGAAAACAGCTTTTTGGGCAATCAGCCCCAGCATTTT
few	TRBV6-4	TRBD1	TRBJ2-2	CASSGGTGNTGELFF	TGTGCCAGCAGTGGAGGGACAGGGAACACCGGGGAGCTGTTTTTT
.	TRBV4-1	.	TRBJ1-1	CASSQVSSTEAFF	TGCGCCAGCAGCCAAGTATCCAGCACTGAAGCTTTCTTT
.	TRBV3-1/TRBV3-2	.	TRBJ2-2	CASSQVFRGATGELFF	TGTGCCAGCAGCCAAGTATTTCGGGGGGCTACCGGGGAGCTGTTTTTT
.	TRBV5-4	.	TRBJ1-3	CASSSGGAGNTIYF	TGTGCCAGCAGCTCTGGGGGGGCTGGAAACACCATATATTTT